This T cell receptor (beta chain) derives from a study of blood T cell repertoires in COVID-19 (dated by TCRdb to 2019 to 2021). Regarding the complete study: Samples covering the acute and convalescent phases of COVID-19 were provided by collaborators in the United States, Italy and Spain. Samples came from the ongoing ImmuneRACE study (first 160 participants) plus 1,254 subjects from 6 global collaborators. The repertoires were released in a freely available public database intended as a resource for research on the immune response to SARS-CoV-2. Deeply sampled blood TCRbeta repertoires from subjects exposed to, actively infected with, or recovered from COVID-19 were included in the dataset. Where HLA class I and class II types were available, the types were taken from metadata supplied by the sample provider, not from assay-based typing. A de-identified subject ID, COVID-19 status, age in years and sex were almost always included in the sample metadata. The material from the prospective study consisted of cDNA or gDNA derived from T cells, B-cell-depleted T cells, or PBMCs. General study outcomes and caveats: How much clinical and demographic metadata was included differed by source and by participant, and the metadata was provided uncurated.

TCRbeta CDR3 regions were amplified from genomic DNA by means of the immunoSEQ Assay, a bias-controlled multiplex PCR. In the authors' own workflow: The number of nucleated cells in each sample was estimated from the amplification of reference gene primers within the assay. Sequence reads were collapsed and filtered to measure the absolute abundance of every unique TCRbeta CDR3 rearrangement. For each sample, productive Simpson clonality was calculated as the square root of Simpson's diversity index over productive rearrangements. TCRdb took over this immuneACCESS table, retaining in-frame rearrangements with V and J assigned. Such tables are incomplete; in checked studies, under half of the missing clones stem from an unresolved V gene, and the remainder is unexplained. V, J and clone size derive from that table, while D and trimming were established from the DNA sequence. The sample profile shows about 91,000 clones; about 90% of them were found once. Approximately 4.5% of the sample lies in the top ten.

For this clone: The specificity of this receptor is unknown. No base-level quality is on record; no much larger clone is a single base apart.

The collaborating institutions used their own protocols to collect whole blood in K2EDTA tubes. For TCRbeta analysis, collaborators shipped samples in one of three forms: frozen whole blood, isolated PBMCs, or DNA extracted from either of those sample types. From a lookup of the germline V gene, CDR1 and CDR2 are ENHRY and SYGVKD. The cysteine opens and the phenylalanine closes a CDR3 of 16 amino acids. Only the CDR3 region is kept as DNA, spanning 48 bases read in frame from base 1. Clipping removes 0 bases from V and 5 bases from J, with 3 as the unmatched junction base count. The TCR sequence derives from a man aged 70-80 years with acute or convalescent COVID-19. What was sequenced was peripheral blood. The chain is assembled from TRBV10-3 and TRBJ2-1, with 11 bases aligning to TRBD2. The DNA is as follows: TGTGCCATCAGTGAGTCGGGACTAGCGGCGAACAATGAGCAGTTCTTC. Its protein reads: CAISESGLAANNEQFF.